The 6 T cell receptor beta chains listed next were all sequenced from one sample in a study of T cell responses to AZD1222 COVID-19 vaccine. The protocol was immunoSEQ multiplex PCR, while the TCRdb copy is restricted to in-frame clones and leaves out a portion. The sample comprises about 120,000 clones, roughly 90% of which are singletons, and about 1.1% rests with the top ten. The starting material was peripheral blood, obtained 28 days after the second AZD1222 dose. The receptors come from an adult who received the AZD1222 COVID-19 vaccine.

This chain links TRBV5-1 with TRBJ2-7; D is possibly TRBD1 (6 bases). This CDR3 is 14 amino acids long. Germline V CDR1 and CDR2: SGHRS, YFSETQ. Trimming took off 3 bases at V and 2 bases at J, with 12 bases between the two ends. The CDR3 coding sequence is TGCGCCAGCAGCTCTCAGGGGAACCCCTACGAGCAGTACTTC. It codes for CASSSQGNPYEQYF.

This sequence joins TRBV5-1 and TRBJ1-1; 9 bases are a match to TRBD1. The CDR3 has 13 amino acids. Trimming took 2 bases from V and 9 from J; bases not matched to a gene: 5. Germline CDR1 is SGHRS and CDR2 is YFSETQ. The CDR3 loop reads CASSLGQGSQAFF. CDR3 DNA: TGCGCCAGCAGCTTAGGACAGGGGTCGCAAGCTTTCTTT.

The chain uses TRBV5-1 and TRBJ2-2, with D possibly TRBD2 on 5 matching bases. Germline lookup yields CDR1 SGHRS and CDR2 YFSETQ. The V end was cut by 1 base, the J end by 4 bases, with 17 bases between. This CDR3 has 17 residues. As DNA, the CDR3 is TGCGCCAGCAGCTTGAGCTCTCGGGGTGCGGGCACCGGGGAGCTGTTTTTT. Encoded protein: CASSLSSRGAGTGELFF.

The chain combines TRBV28 with TRBJ1-2; D remains unclear. This CDR3 has 13 residues. Germline CDR1 is MDHEN and CDR2 is SYDVKM. Trimming pared 3 bases from V and 4 bases from J, leaving 9 bases between. The CDR3 nucleotides are TGTGCCAGCAGTTTGGAACAGCCCTATGGCTACACCTTC. Its protein product is CASSLEQPYGYTF.

The chain combines TRBV6-5 with TRBJ2-7, with D tentatively TRBD2 (6 bases). V was trimmed by 7 bases and J by 3 bases, leaving 19 bases between them. The CDR3 covers 15 residues. The germline CDR1 and CDR2 sequences are MNHEY and SVGAGI. CDR3 in DNA: TGTGCCAGCAAGGAGGGTGGCGACATAGACTACGAGCAGTACTTC. It translates to CASKEGGDIDYEQYF.

V is TRBV27 and J is TRBJ1-1, with D perhaps matching TRBD1 (5 bases). The CDR3 consists of 19 residues. Germline V gene data show CDR1 as MNHEY and CDR2 as SMNVEV (reference sequence). V shed 2 bases and J shed 4 bases, with 26 bases lying between them. The DNA of the CDR3 is TGTGCCAGCAGTTTAAACCGCCGAGGTTTCAGGGCCCTGGTCACTGAAGCTTTCTTT. The encoded protein is CASSLNRRGFRALVTEAFF.